What follows are 20 T cell receptor beta chains derived from one specimen sequenced in a study of blood T cell repertoires in COVID-19. The method was immunoSEQ multiplex PCR; TCRdb's version includes in-frame clones alone and lacks a portion of them. The repertoire holds about 260,000 clones, approximately 86% seen once, with nearly 2% in the top ten. The material sequenced was peripheral blood. Receptor source: a man aged 25 to 40 with active or convalescent COVID-19.

The count of this clone is one. The chain combines TRBV7-9 with TRBJ2-3; the match to TRBD2 covers 8 bases. With V trimmed by 5 bases and J by 3 bases, 10 bases remained unmatched. Germline V gene data show CDR1 as SEHNR and CDR2 as FQNEAQ (reference sequence). CDR3 length: 16 residues. CDR3 residues: CASSPALTSDTDTQYF. CDR3 coding DNA: TGTGCCAGCAGCCCCGCCTTGACTAGCGATACAGATACGCAGTATTTT. Variable domain in full (rest from reference TRBV7-9 and TRBJ2-3): DTGVSQNPRHKITKRGQNVTFRCDPISEHNRLYWYRQTLGQGPEFLTYFQNEAQLEKSRLLSDRFSAERPKGSFSTLEIQRTEQGDSAMYLCASSPALTSDTDTQYFGPGTRLTVL.

This chain links TRBV4-2 with TRBJ2-3, with D possibly TRBD1 on 6 matching bases. The germline V and J ends were trimmed by 1 base and 0 bases, with 14 bases remaining between them. Germline-derived CDR1 and CDR2 are LGHNA and YNFKEQ. The CDR3 covers 17 residues. Here the CDR3 reads CASSQVQGITSTDTQYF. The CDR3 DNA reads TGTGCCAGCAGCCAAGTTCAGGGGATCACTAGCACAGATACGCAGTATTTT.

The chain employs TRBV11-2 and TRBJ2-2; D might be TRBD2 (6 bases). The CDR3 is 16 residues long. The germline V gene has CDR1 SGHAT and CDR2 FQNNGV. Trimming took 0 bases from V and 5 from J, leaving 13 bases between them. The CDR3 coding sequence is TGTGCCAGCAGCTTAGATCGTGTAGCGGTTACCGGGGAGCTGTTTTTT. Its protein is CASSLDRVAVTGELFF.

This clone was seen once. The chain joins TRBV11-2 to TRBJ2-2, with D perhaps matching TRBD2 (7 bases). Germline V gives CDR1 SGHAT, CDR2 FQNNGV. Trimming left V 2 bases short and J 0 bases short, with 10 bases between. The CDR3 length is 16 residues. The CDR3 DNA is TGTGCCAGCAGCTTAAGGGAGGGGGCGAACACCGGGGAGCTGTTTTTT. The encoded protein is CASSLREGANTGELFF.

The chain recombines TRBV6-5 with TRBJ2-7, with TRBD1 identical over 7 bases. Germline trimming cut 10 bases from V and 2 bases from J; bases unmatched to any gene: 8. Germline V gene data show CDR1 as MNHEY and CDR2 as SVGAGI. The CDR3 is 13 amino acids. The CDR3 DNA sequence: TGTGCCACCCCGGGACAGCACACCTACGAGCAGTACTTC. As protein: CATPGQHTYEQYF.

This clone was counted once. The chain is built from TRBV2 and TRBJ1-2; 7 bases align to TRBD1. The CDR3 runs to 13 residues. Germline lookup yields CDR1 SNHLY and CDR2 FYNNEI. J gave up 6 bases and V 4 bases, and 5 bases lay outside the gene matches. Written as DNA, the CDR3 is TGTGCCAGCAGTGGGGACAGTTCCCATGGCTACACCTTC. It translates to CASSGDSSHGYTF.

The chain joins TRBV5-6 to TRBJ2-3; maybe TRBD2 (7 bases). In germline, CDR1 is SGHDT, CDR2 YYEEEE. This CDR3 contains 12 residues. The ends were cut back, 1 base at V and 10 bases at J, with 10 bases in the middle. CDR3 in DNA: TGTGCCAGCAGCTTGCTGCGGGGGCCGCAGTATTTT. It translates to CASSLLRGPQYF.

The chain combines TRBV2 with TRBJ2-2; 11 bases map to TRBD2. Trimming took 6 bases from V and 5 from J; bases not matched to a gene: 5. This CDR3 contains 15 residues. CDR1 is SNHLY, CDR2 FYNNEI, per germline. In DNA, the CDR3 is TGTGCCAGCAGGTTTAGCGGGGGGGCGACCGGGGAGCTGTTTTTT. Its translation: CASRFSGGATGELFF.

This clone has just one count. V gene TRBV5-6 combines with J gene TRBJ1-6; D perhaps matches TRBD1 (5 bases). The CDR3 is 15 residues long. Germline V gene data show CDR1 as SGHDT and CDR2 as YYEEEE. The V and J ends lost 0 bases and 5 bases respectively, with 9 bases between them. The DNA of the CDR3 is TGTGCCAGCAGCTTGGGAATAGGGGATAATTCACCCCTCCACTTT. Its translation is CASSLGIGDNSPLHF.

The J gene is TRBJ1-3, the V gene TRBV4-2, with D perhaps TRBD1 (5 bases). The germline V gene encodes CDR1 LGHNA and CDR2 YNFKEQ. The CDR3 runs 11 residues. Trimming removed 8 bases at V and 8 bases at J, with 10 bases between. The CDR3 loop is CASAGGDTIYF. The CDR3 DNA follows: TGTGCCAGCGCTGGGGGGGACACCATATATTTT.

The chain recombines TRBV3-1 (or the pseudogene TRBV3-2) with TRBJ2-1; 9 positions match TRBD2. Germline V gives CDR1 LGHDT, CDR2 YNNKEL (reference sequence). With 3 bases clipped from V and 9 bases from J, the junction kept 6 bases outside the gene matches. The CDR3 has 14 residues. The CDR3 sequence: CASSHGGGAGEQFF. CDR3 in DNA: TGTGCCAGCAGCCACGGCGGGGGGGCGGGTGAGCAGTTCTTC.

The rearrangement uses TRBV5-4 and TRBJ1-4, with TRBD1 matching 7 bases. This CDR3 has 13 residues. In germline, CDR1 is SGHNT, CDR2 YYREEE (reference sequence). Trimming removed 3 bases from V and 10 bases from J; junction bases left unmatched: 6. The CDR3 DNA sequence: TGTGCCAGCAGCTCAAAACCAGGGGGAAAACTGTTTTTT. This codes for CASSSKPGGKLFF. Full variable domain (remainder filled in from reference TRBV5-4 and TRBJ1-4): ETGVTQSPTHLIKTRGQQVTLRCSSQSGHNTVSWYQQALGQGPQFIFQYYREEENGRGNFPPRFSGLQFPNYSSELNVNALELDDSALYLCASSSKPGGKLFFGSGTQLSVL.

This chain joins TRBV25-1 and TRBJ1-5, with 7 bases aligning to TRBD1. This CDR3 has 18 amino acids. V lost 3 bases to trimming and J lost 4 bases; unmatched junction nucleotides: 15. Germline assignment: CDR1 MGHDK and CDR2 SYGVNS. CDR3 in DNA: TGTGCCAGCAGTGATCAACGAAAGGGGACAGTGAGAAATCAGCCCCAGCATTTT. Its protein product is CASSDQRKGTVRNQPQHF.

The chain uses TRBV4-3 and TRBJ2-3; D remains ambiguous. This CDR3 has 13 residues. Trimming took off 3 bases at V and 4 bases at J, with 8 bases between the two ends. Germline-derived CDR1 and CDR2 are LGHNA and YSLEER. CDR3 residues: CASSHRQSDTQYF. The CDR3 DNA reads as TGCGCCAGCAGCCACAGACAATCAGATACGCAGTATTTT.

The chain has TRBV10-3 and TRBJ2-7; 8 bases are shared with TRBD2. Looked up from germline, CDR1 is ENHRY and CDR2 is SYGVKD. V shed 3 bases and J 1 base; nucleotides not matched to a gene: 8. There are 16 residues in the CDR3. The CDR3 DNA reads TGTGCCATCAGTGACCTCGGGGGGGAGGGGTCCTACGAGCAGTACTTC. Protein: CAISDLGGEGSYEQYF.

This chain joins TRBV10-1 and TRBJ2-1; 7 nucleotides match TRBD1. Germline CDR1 WNHNN, CDR2 SYGVQD (reference sequence). The CDR3 spans 13 residues. Trimming at V came to 4 bases and at J to 7 bases, leaving 4 bases not matched to a gene. CDR3 amino acids: CASSGGTVNEQFF. The CDR3 nucleotides read TGCGCCAGCAGTGGGGGGACAGTTAATGAGCAGTTCTTC.

J is TRBJ1-3 and V is TRBV7-8, with no clear D. CDR3 length: 12 amino acids. Germline V CDR1 and CDR2: SGHVS, FQNEAQ. V lost 1 base and J 8 bases, leaving 6 bases between the germline ends. Written as DNA, the CDR3 is TGTGCCAGCAGCTTAGTCGGTGACACCATATATTTT. This gives the protein CASSLVGDTIYF.

The CDR3 sequence is CASGWNTEAFF. In DNA, the CDR3 is TGCGCCAGCGGCTGGAACACTGAAGCTTTCTTT. The chain carries TRBV4-1 and TRBJ1-1; no clear D. The CDR3 sequence is 11 residues long. V was shortened by 8 bases and J by 1 base, with 5 bases between the two germline ends. The germline V gene encodes CDR1 MGHRA and CDR2 YSYEKL.

The chain joins TRBV27 to TRBJ1-4; the D is unclear. Germline assignment: CDR1 MNHEY and CDR2 SMNVEV (reference sequence). Trimming took 4 bases from V and 4 from J, leaving 22 bases between them. CDR3 length: 18 residues. This CDR3 is CASSSAAYYGELNEKLFF. CDR3 DNA: TGTGCCAGCAGTTCGGCGGCATACTACGGGGAACTTAATGAAAAACTGTTTTTT.

The chain joins TRBV5-4 to TRBJ2-5; D is unresolved. Germline CDR1 reads SGHNT; CDR2 reads YYREEE (reference sequence). The CDR3 length is 12 residues. The ends were cut back, 4 bases at V and 5 bases at J, with 9 bases in the middle. CDR3 region: CASSRVDETQYF. CDR3 sequence (DNA): TGTGCCAGCAGCCGGGTAGATGAGACCCAGTACTTC.